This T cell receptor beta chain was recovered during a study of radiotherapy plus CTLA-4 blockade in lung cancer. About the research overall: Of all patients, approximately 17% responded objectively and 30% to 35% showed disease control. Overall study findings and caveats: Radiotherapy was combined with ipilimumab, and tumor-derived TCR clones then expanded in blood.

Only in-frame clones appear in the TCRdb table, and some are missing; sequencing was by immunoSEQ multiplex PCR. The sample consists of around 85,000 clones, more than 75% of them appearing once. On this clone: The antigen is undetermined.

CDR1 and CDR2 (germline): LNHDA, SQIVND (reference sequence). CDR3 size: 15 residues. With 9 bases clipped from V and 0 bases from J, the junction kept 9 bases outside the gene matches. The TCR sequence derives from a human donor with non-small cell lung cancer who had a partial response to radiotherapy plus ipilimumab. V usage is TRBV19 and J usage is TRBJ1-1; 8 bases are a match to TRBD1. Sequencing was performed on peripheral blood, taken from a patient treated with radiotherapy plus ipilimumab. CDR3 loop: CASHPRQGMNTEAFF. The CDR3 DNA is TGTGCCAGCCACCCTCGACAGGGGATGAACACTGAAGCTTTCTTT.